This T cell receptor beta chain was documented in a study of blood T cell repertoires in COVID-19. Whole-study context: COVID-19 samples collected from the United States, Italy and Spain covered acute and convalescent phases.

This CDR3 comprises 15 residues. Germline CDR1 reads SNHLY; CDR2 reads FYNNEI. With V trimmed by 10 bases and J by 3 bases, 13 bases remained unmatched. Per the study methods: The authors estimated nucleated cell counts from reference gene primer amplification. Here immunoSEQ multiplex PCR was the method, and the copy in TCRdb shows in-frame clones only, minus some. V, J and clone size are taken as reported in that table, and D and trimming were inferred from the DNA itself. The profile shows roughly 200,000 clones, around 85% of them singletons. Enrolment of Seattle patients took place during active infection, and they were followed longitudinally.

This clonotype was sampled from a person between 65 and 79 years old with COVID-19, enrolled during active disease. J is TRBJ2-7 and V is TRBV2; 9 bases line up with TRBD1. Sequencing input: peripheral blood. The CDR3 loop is CATKGPGTGIYEQYF. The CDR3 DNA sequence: TGTGCCACCAAGGGGCCTGGGACAGGGATCTACGAGCAGTACTTC.